The 20 T cell receptor beta chains in this list originate from one sample, sequenced in a study of regulatory T cells in long-lasting Graves disease. HTBI primers from iRepertoire and Arm-PCR of CDR3 regions yielded the TCR beta libraries. TCRdb passed the multiplex PCR reads through MiXCR, listing each CDR3 protein once. The sample carries approximately 310,000 distinct CDR3 sequences, more than 15% recorded once. The time point was: newly diagnosed GD, antithyroid drugs for less than 3 months. PBMCs provided the RNA from which the TCR library was made. The sequenced sample was peripheral blood mononuclear cells (PBMCs), obtained at new diagnosis, from a patient treated with antithyroid drugs. These receptors all stem from a female donor with Graves disease.

This clonotype was counted many times. This rearrangement joins TRBV28 to TRBJ1-6; D gene uncertain. The CDR3 is 14 amino acids. Germline V gene lookup returns CDR1 MDHEN and CDR2 SYDVKM. Trimming took 3 bases from V and 10 from J, leaving 13 bases between them. The CDR3 reads CASSFPEKRSPLHF. CDR3 in DNA: TGTGCCAGCAGTTTTCCGGAGAAACGATCACCCCTCCACTTT.

With regard to this clonotype: A read error may be the cause here, since a much bigger clone is one base away. The CDR3 carries no conserved terminal phenylalanine or tryptophan, so it likely arises from a read error. The gene calls are TRBV9 and TRBJ2-7, with a tentative D call TRBD2 (5 bases). V was cut by 0 bases and J by 4 bases, with 8 bases left in between. CDR3 size: 13 residues. In germline, CDR1 is SGDLS, CDR2 YYNGEE. CDR3 in amino acids: CASSVDPGYEQYL. CDR3 nucleotide sequence: TGTGCCAGCAGCGTAGACCCGGGGTACGAGCAGTACTTG.

This clonotype was seen ten or more times. The gene calls are TRBV20-1 and TRBJ2-5, with 8 bases lining up with TRBD1. This CDR3 has 12 residues. V lost 1 base, J lost 5 bases, and 0 bases stayed unmatched. In germline, CDR1 is DFQATT, CDR2 SNEGSKA (reference sequence). CDR3 in DNA: TGCAGTGCTAGAGGGACAGGGGAGACCCAGTACTTC. Residues: CSARGTGETQYF.

The rearrangement uses TRBV6-2 or TRBV6-3 and TRBJ1-2; a weak D match, TRBD1 (5 bases). The CDR3 runs to 17 residues. Germline CDR1 MNHEY, CDR2 SVGEGT. Trimming pared 2 bases from V and 5 bases from J, leaving 21 bases between. The CDR3: CASSYPPVWRQTYGYTF. The CDR3 DNA sequence: TGTGCCAGCAGTTACCCCCCAGTCTGGCGACAGACTTATGGCTACACCTTC.

The table lists this clonotype with many counts. This sequence joins TRBV6-1 and TRBJ1-3; TRBD1 agrees at 7 bases. Per the germline V gene, CDR1 is MNHNS and CDR2 is SASEGT. The CDR3 has 15 amino acids. With V trimmed by 7 bases and J by 2 bases, 8 bases remained unmatched. The CDR3 sequence: CASTQGVLAGNTIYF. DNA for the CDR3: TGTGCCAGCACTCAGGGGGTCCTAGCTGGAAACACCATATATTTT.

This chain connects TRBV20-1 to TRBJ1-2; D is unclear. This CDR3 region has 13 residues. CDR1 is DFQATT and CDR2 is SNEGSKA in the germline V gene (reference sequence). V was trimmed by 6 bases and J by 2 bases, leaving 13 bases between them. The chain's CDR3 is CSAPPASNYGYTF. Here the CDR3 DNA reads TGCAGTGCGCCCCCAGCCTCGAACTATGGCTACACCTTC.

This clonotype was observed a handful of times. Since no conserved phenylalanine or tryptophan closes the CDR3, a read error is the likely cause. This rearrangement joins TRBV28 to TRBJ1-1; TRBD1 aligns across 8 bases. Germline lookup yields CDR1 MDHEN and CDR2 SYDVKM. The CDR3 loop spans 13 amino acids. With V trimmed by 9 bases and J by 5 bases, 8 bases remained unmatched. The CDR3 sequence: CASIQGAGTEAFL. DNA of the CDR3: TGTGCCAGTATTCAGGGGGCGGGGACTGAAGCTTTCCTT.

This clonotype has just a few counts. The chain uses TRBV9 and TRBJ2-5; D is perhaps TRBD2 (6 bases). Per the germline V gene, CDR1 is SGDLS and CDR2 is YYNGEE. V lost 4 bases and J 2 bases, leaving 15 bases between the germline ends. The CDR3 totals 15 residues. The DNA of the CDR3 is TGTGCCAGCAGCCCAATACCGGGGGTACAAGAGACCCAGTACTTC. This encodes CASSPIPGVQETQYF.

As for this clonotype: Just one base apart from a much larger clone, this may be a read error. The rearrangement links TRBV2 to TRBJ1-2; D is perhaps TRBD1 (6 bases). The CDR3 length is 12 residues. Per germline, CDR1 SNHLY and CDR2 FYNNEI. The CDR3 nucleotides read TGTGCCAGCAGTTGGAAACAGGGAGGCTGCACCTTC. Translating it yields CASSWKQGGCTF. Full variable domain (missing parts from reference TRBV2 and TRBJ1-2): EPEVTQTPSHQVTQMGQEVILRCVPISNHLYFYWYRQILGQKVEFLVSFYNNEISEKSEIFDDQFSVERPDGSNFTLKIRSTKLEDSAMYFCASSWKQGGCTFGSGTRLTVV.

Turning to this clonotype: One junction end does not reproduce the germline sequence, and a read error may be involved. The chain is built from TRBV7-7 and TRBJ2-5; D could derive from TRBD1 or TRBD2 (5 bases each). In germline, CDR1 is SSHAT, CDR2 FNYEAQ (reference sequence). This CDR3 region has 13 residues. CDR3 sequence (DNA): TGTGCTAGCAGCCCCCGGGGCATGGAGACCCAGTACTTC. Its translation is CASSPRGMETQYF.

The sample holds many counts of this clonotype. The rearrangement uses TRBV12-3 or TRBV12-4 and TRBJ1-2, with 7 bases fitting TRBD1. The CDR3 length is 11 residues. V gave up 8 bases and J gave up 7 bases; unmatched junction bases: 4. The CDR3 nucleotides are TGTGCCAGCGGAAACAGGGGTGGCTACACCTTC. Amino acid sequence: CASGNRGGYTF.

The chain employs TRBV12-3 or TRBV12-4 and TRBJ2-7, with 8 bases fitting TRBD2. Losses at the gene ends were 3 bases for V and 5 bases for J; bases not matched to a gene: 9. The CDR3 length is 15 residues. For the CDR3, the DNA is TGTGCCAGCAGTTTCGAGGGACTAGAAGATAACGAGCAGTACTTC. Residues: CASSFEGLEDNEQYF.

This clonotype came up many times. The rearrangement joins TRBV30 to TRBJ1-1; a weak D match, TRBD1 (5 bases). Germline assignment: CDR1 GTSNPN and CDR2 SVGIG (reference sequence). The V end lost 3 bases, the J end lost 1 base, and 6 bases lay between the germline ends. This CDR3 is built from 12 residues. The CDR3 nucleotides read TGTGCCTGGAGAAGGGGGAACACTGAAGCTTTCTTT. Residues: CAWRRGNTEAFF. Variable domain in full (rest from reference TRBV30 and TRBJ1-1): SQTIHQWPATLVQPVGSPLSLECTVEGTSNPNLYWYRQAAGRGLQLLFYSVGIGQISSEVPQNLSASRPQDRQFILSSKKLLLSDSGFYLCAWRRGNTEAFFGQGTRLTVV.

This clonotype occurred many times. This chain links TRBV2 with TRBJ2-7; tentative D call: TRBD2 (6 bases). Germline lookup yields CDR1 SNHLY and CDR2 FYNNEI. Trimming took off 8 bases at V and 7 bases at J, with 18 bases between the two ends. The CDR3 runs 13 residues. CDR3 sequence reads: CASQGLGLREQYF. The CDR3 DNA reads TGTGCCAGCCAGGGACTCGGTCTACGGGAGCAGTACTTC.

This clonotype was picked up a small number of times. At one end the junction does not follow the germline gene, possibly because of a read error. This chain connects TRBV5-4 to TRBJ2-1; D perhaps matches TRBD2 (5 bases). Per the germline V gene, CDR1 is SGHNT and CDR2 is YYREEE (reference sequence). This CDR3 is built from 15 residues. This CDR3 is CASNLVGGLNNEQFF. Here the CDR3 DNA reads TGTGCCAGCAACTTGGTGGGCGGACTGAACAATGAGCAGTTCTTC.

The sample holds many counts of this clonotype. The CDR3 is CSARDLRGRTQPQHF. As DNA, the CDR3 is TGCAGTGCTAGAGATCTGAGGGGCAGGACTCAGCCCCAGCATTTT. The chain employs TRBV20-1 and TRBJ1-5; D possibly corresponds to TRBD1 (5 bases). CDR1 is DFQATT and CDR2 is SNEGSKA in the germline V gene (reference sequence). The CDR3 totals 15 residues. Trimming removed 0 bases at V and 6 bases at J, with 15 bases between.

In its sample, this clonotype was seen many times. This chain uses TRBV5-1 with TRBJ1-6; the D is unclear. The CDR3 has 14 residues. The germline V gene encodes CDR1 SGHRS and CDR2 YFSETQ. Between the trimmed V and J ends, which lost 6 bases and 7 bases, there was a span of 14 bases. The CDR3: CASTQDLQNSPLHF. The CDR3, as DNA: TGCGCCAGCACCCAAGACCTGCAGAATTCACCCCTCCACTTT.

The sample holds many counts of this clonotype. V gene TRBV28 combines with J gene TRBJ2-2; no firm D call. Germline V gene data show CDR1 as MDHEN and CDR2 as SYDVKM. Trimming stripped 8 bases from V and 5 bases from J, with 9 bases between. This CDR3 has 12 amino acids. The CDR3 region is CASHPGTGELFF. The CDR3 DNA reads as TGTGCCAGCCATCCAGGAACCGGGGAGCTGTTTTTT. Full variable domain (outside the CDR3, taken from reference TRBV28 and TRBJ2-2): DVKVTQSSRYLVKRTGEKVFLECVQDMDHENMFWYRQDPGLGLRLIYFSYDVKMKEKGDIPEGYSVSREKKERFSLILESASTNQTSMYLCASHPGTGELFFGEGSRLTVL.

This clonotype was seen more than once but under ten times. A much larger clone sits a single nucleotide away, making a read error possible. In this CDR3 the conserved last residue, phenylalanine or tryptophan, is missing, so a read error is likely. The chain employs TRBV10-2 and TRBJ2-2, with 10 bases matching TRBD2. CDR1 is WSHSY and CDR2 is SAAADI in the germline V gene. The CDR3 spans 13 residues. V gave up 7 bases and J gave up 7 bases; unmatched junction bases: 3. The CDR3 loop reads CASTLAGVGELFS. CDR3 DNA sequence: TGCGCCAGCACTCTAGCGGGGGTCGGGGAGCTGTTTTCT.

The CDR3 spells CASIAPNTGELFF. The CDR3, as DNA: TGTGCCAGCATAGCGCCTAACACCGGGGAGCTGTTTTTT. The chain couples TRBV6-1 to TRBJ2-2, with TRBD2 as a possible D gene (5 bases). CDR3 size: 13 residues. Germline CDR1 and CDR2: MNHNS and SASEGT. With 7 bases removed from V and 2 bases from J, the gap between germline ends came to 8 bases.